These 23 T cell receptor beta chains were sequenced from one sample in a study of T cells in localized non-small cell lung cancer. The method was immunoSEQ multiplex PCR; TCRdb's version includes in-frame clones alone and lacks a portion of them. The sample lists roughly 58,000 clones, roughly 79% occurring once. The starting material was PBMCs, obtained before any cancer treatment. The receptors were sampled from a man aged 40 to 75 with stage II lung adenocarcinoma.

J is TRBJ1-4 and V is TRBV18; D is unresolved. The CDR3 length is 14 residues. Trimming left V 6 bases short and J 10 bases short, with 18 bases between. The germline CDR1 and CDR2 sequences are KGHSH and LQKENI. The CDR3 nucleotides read TGTGCCAGCTCTCCGGGAACGGCCGATGGAAAACTGTTTTTT. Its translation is CASSPGTADGKLFF.

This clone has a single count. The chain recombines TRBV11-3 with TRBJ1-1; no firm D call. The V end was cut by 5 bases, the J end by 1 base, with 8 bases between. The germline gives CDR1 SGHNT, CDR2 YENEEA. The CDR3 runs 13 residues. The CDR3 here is CASSPRGNTEAFF. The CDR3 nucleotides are TGTGCCAGCAGCCCCCGAGGGAACACTGAAGCTTTCTTT.

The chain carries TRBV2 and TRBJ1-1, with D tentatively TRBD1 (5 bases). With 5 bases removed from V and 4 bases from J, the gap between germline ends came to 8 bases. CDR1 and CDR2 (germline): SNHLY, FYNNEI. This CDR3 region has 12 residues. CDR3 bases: TGTGCCAGCAGTACGGGGGGCACTGAAGCTTTCTTT. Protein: CASSTGGTEAFF. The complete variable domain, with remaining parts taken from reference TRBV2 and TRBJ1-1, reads EPEVTQTPSHQVTQMGQEVILRCVPISNHLYFYWYRQILGQKVEFLVSFYNNEISEKSEIFDDQFSVERPDGSNFTLKIRSTKLEDSAMYFCASSTGGTEAFFGQGTRLTVV.

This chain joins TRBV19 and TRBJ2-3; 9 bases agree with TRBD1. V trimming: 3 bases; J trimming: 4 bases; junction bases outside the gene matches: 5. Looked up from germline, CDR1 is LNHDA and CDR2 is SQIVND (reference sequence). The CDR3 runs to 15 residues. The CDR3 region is CASSIGQGRPDTQYF. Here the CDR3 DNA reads TGTGCCAGTAGTATCGGACAGGGGAGACCAGATACGCAGTATTTT.

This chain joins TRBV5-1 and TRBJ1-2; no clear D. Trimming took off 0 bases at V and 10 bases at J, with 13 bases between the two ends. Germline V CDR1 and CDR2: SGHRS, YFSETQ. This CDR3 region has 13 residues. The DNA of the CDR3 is TGCGCCAGCAGCTTGGGGGCTACCCGGGACTACACCTTC. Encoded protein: CASSLGATRDYTF.

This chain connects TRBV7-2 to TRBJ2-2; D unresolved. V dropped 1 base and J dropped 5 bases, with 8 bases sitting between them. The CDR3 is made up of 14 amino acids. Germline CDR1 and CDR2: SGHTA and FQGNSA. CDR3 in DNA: TGTGCCAGCAGCTTAGAGGGATCAACCGGGGAGCTGTTTTTT. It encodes CASSLEGSTGELFF.

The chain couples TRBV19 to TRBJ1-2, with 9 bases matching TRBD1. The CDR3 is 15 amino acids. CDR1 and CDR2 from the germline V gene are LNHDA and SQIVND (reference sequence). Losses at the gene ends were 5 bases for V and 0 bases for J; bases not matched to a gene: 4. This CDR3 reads CASSPRTGANYGYTF. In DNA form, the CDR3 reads TGTGCCAGTAGTCCCCGGACAGGGGCTAACTATGGCTACACCTTC.

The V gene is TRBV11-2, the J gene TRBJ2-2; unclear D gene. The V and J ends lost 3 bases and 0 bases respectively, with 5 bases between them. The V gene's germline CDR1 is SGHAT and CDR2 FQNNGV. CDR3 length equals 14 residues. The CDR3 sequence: CASSFRPNTGELFF. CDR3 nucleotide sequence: TGTGCCAGCAGCTTTCGACCGAACACCGGGGAGCTGTTTTTT.

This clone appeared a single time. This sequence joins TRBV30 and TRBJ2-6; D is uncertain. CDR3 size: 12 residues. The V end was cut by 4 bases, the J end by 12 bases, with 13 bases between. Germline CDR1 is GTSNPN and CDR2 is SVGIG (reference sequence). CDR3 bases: TGTGCCTGGACCCCCGGCTTGGGCGTCCTGACTTTC. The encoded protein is CAWTPGLGVLTF.

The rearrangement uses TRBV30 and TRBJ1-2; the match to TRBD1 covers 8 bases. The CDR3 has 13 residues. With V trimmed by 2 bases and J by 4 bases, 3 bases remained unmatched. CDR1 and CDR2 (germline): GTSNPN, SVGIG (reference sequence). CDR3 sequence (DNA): TGTGCCTGGAGTTTTCAGGGGGCCTATGGCTACACCTTC. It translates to CAWSFQGAYGYTF.

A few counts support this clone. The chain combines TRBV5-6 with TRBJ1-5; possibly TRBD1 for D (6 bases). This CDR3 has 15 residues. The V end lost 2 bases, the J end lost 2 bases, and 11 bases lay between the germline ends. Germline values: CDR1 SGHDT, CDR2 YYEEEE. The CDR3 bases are TGTGCCAGCAGCTTAGGGGGATTCGGCAATCAGCCCCAGCATTTT. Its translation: CASSLGGFGNQPQHF.

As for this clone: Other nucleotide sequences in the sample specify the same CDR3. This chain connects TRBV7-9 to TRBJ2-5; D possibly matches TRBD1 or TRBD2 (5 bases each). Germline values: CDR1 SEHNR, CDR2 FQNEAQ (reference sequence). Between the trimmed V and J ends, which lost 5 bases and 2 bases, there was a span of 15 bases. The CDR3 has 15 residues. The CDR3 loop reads CASSLGDRLQETQYF. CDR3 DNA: TGTGCCAGCAGCCTGGGGGACCGCCTACAAGAGACCCAGTACTTC.

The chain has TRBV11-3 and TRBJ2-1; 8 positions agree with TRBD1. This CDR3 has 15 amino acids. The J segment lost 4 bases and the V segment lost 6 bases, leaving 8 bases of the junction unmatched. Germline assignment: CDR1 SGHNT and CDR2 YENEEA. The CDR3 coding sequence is TGTGCCAGCAGATCTACAGGGGGATGGTACAATGAGCAGTTCTTC. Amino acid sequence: CASRSTGGWYNEQFF.

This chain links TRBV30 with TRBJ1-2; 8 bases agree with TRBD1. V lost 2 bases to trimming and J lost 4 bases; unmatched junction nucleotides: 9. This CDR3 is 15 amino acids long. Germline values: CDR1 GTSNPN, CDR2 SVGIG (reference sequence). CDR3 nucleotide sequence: TGTGCCTGGAGTAAATTGGACAGGGCTTTCTATGGCTACACCTTC. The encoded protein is CAWSKLDRAFYGYTF.

This CDR3 is CAWGVANVGLAGVRPDTQYF. DNA for the CDR3: TGTGCCTGGGGAGTCGCGAACGTAGGACTAGCGGGAGTACGACCAGATACGCAGTATTTT. The V call is TRBV30, the J call TRBJ2-3; 13 bases map to TRBD2. Germline CDR1 and CDR2: GTSNPN and SVGIG (reference sequence). V shed 5 bases, J shed 4 bases, and the junction held 21 bases outside the gene matches. This CDR3 spans 20 amino acids.

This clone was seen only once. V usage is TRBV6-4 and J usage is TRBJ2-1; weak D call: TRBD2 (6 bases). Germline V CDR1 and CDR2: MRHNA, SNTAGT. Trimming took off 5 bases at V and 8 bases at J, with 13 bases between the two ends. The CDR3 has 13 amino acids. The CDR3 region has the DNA TGTGCCAGCAGTCCGGACCGCGGGGATGAGCAGTTCTTC. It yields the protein CASSPDRGDEQFF.

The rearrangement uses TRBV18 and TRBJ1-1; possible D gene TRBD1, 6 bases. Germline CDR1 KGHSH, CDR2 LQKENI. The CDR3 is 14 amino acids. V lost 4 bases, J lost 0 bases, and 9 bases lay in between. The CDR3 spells CASSLRTVNTEAFF. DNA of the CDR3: TGTGCCAGCTCACTACGGACAGTGAACACTGAAGCTTTCTTT.

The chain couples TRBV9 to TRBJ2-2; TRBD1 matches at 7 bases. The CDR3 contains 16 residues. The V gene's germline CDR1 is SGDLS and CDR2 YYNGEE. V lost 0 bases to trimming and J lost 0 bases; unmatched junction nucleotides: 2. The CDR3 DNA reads TGTGCCAGCAGCGTAGGTGGGACAGCGAACACCGGGGAGCTGTTTTTT. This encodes CASSVGGTANTGELFF. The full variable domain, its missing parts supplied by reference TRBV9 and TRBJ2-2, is DSGVTQTPKHLITATGQRVTLRCSPRSGDLSVYWYQQSLDQGLQFLIQYYNGEERAKGNILERFSAQQFPDLHSELNLSSLELGDSALYFCASSVGGTANTGELFFGEGSRLTVL.

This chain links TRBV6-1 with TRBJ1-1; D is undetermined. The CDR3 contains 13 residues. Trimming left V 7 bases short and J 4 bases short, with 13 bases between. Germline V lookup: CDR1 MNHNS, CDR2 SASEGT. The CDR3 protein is CASKGLGGTEAFF. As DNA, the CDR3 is TGTGCCAGCAAGGGATTAGGCGGCACTGAAGCTTTCTTT.

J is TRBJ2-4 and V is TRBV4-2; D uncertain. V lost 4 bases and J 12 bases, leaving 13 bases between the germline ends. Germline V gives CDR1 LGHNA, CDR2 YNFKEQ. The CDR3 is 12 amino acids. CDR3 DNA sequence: TGTGCCAGCAGCCGCAGAGAATCGGCTCAGTACTTC. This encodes CASSRRESAQYF.

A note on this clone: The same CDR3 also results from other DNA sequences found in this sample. CDR3 loop: CASSLEGGFFSGNTIYF. The CDR3 DNA reads TGCGCCAGCAGCTTGGAGGGAGGTTTCTTCTCCGGAAACACCATATATTTT. The chain couples TRBV5-1 to TRBJ1-3; no definite D call. The CDR3 is made up of 17 amino acids. Trimming left V 0 bases short and J 4 bases short, with 17 bases between. CDR1 and CDR2 (germline): SGHRS, YFSETQ.

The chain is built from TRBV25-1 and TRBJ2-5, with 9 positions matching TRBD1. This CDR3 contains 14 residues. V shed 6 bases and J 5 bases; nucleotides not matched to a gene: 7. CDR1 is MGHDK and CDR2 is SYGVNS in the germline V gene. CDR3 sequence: CASRDRGFGETQYF. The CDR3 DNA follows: TGTGCCAGCAGGGACAGGGGTTTCGGGGAGACCCAGTACTTC.

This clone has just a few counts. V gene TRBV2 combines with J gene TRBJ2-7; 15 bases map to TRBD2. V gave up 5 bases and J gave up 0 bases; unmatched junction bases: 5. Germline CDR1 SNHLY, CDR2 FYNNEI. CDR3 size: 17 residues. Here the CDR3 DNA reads TGTGCCAGCAGTCGGACTAGCGGGAGGGGAAGCTCCTACGAGCAGTACTTC. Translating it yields CASSRTSGRGSSYEQYF.